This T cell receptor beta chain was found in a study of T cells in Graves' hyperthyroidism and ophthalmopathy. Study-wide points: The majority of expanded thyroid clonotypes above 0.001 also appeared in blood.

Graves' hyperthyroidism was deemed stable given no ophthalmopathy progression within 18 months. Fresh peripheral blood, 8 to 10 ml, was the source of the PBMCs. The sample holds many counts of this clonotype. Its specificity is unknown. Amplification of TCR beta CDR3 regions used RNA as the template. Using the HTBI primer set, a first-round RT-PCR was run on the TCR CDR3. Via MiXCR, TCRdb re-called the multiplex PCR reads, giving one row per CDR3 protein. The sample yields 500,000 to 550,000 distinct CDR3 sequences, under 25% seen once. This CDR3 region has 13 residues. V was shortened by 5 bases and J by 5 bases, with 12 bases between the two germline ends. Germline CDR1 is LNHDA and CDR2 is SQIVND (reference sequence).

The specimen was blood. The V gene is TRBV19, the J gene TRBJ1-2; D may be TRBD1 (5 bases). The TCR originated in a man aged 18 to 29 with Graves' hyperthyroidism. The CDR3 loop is CASSLRGEYGYTF. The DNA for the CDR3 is TGTGCCAGTAGTCTACGGGGGGAATATGGCTACACCTTC.